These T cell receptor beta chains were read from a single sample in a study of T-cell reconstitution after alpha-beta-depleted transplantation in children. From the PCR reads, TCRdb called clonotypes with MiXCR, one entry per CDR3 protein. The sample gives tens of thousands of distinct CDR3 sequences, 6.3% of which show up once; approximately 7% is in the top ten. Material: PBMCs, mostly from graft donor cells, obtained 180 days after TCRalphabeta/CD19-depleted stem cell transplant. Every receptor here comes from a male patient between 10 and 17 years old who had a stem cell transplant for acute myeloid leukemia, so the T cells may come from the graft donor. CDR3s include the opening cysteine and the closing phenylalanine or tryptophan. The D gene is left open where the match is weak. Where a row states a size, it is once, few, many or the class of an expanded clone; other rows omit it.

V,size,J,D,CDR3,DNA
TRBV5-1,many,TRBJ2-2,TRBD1,CASSGGTGLAGELFF,TGCGCCAGCAGCGGGGGGACAGGGCTTGCCGGGGAGCTGTTTTTT
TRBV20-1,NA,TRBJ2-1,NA,CSALPHSASSYNEQFF,TGCAGTGCCTTGCCGCATAGCGCTAGCTCCTACAATGAGCAGTTCTTC
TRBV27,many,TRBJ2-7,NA,CASSEKGKTYEQYF,TGTGCCAGCAGTGAAAAAGGAAAGACCTACGAGCAGTACTTC
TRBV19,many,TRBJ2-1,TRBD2,CASSSGLAGSYNEQFF,TGTGCCAGTAGTTCCGGACTAGCGGGGTCCTACAATGAGCAGTTCTTC
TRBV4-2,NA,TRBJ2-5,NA,CAMGPGPPQEAQYF,TGTGCCATGGGCCCCGGGCCCCCCCAAGAGGCCCAGTACTTC
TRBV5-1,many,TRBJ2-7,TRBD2,CASSSAGTSVEDEQYF,TGCGCCAGCAGCTCCGCCGGGACTAGCGTAGAGGACGAGCAGTACTTC
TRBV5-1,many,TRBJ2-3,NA,CASSLAGLAGSTDTQYF,TGCGCCAGCAGCTTGGCGGGGCTAGCTGGGAGCACAGATACGCAGTATTTT
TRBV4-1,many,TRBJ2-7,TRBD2,CASSQSSDVGAGDEQYF,TGCGCCAGCAGCCAGAGTAGTGATGTGGGAGCGGGAGATGAGCAGTACTTC
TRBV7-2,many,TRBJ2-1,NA,CASSPDGAEYNEQFF,TGTGCCAGCAGCCCCGACGGGGCTGAGTACAATGAGCAGTTCTTC
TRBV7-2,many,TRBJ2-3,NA,CASSFVAASTDTQYF,TGTGCCAGCAGCTTCGTAGCAGCTAGCACAGATACGCAGTATTTT
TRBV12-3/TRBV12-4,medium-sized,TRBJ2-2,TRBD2,CASAFSGRDTGELFF,TGTGCCAGCGCCTTTAGCGGGAGGGACACCGGGGAGCTGTTTTTT
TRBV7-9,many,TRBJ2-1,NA,CASSLMGGKQFF,TGTGCCAGCAGCTTAATGGGGGGCAAGCAGTTCTTC
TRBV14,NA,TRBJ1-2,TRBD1,CASSQDPGTVFGYTF,TGTGCCAGCAGCCAAGATCCCGGGACAGTCTTTGGCTACACCTTC
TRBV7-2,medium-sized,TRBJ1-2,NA,CASSLAGFDYGYTF,TGTGCCAGCAGCTTAGCAGGGTTTGACTATGGCTACACCTTC
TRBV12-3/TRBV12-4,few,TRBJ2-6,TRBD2,CTISLRSSGRTGANVLTF,TGTACCATCAGTTTGAGGTCTAGCGGGAGAACTGGGGCCAACGTCCTGACTTTC
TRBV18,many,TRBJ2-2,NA,CASSPRSQGSTGELFF,TGTGCCAGCTCACCACGATCACAGGGAAGCACCGGGGAGCTGTTTTTT
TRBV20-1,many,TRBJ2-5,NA,CSVTWGRQETQYF,TGCAGTGTCACATGGGGTCGCCAAGAGACCCAGTACTTC
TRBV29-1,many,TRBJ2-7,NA,CSVAGGSNSYEQYF,TGCAGCGTCGCTGGGGGGTCAAACTCCTACGAGCAGTACTTC
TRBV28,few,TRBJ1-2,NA,CASGGYTF,TGTGCCAGCGGTGGCTACACCTTC